This T cell receptor (beta chain) originates from a study of blood T cell repertoires in COVID-19. Study-level information: Acute and convalescent COVID-19 samples came from the United States, Italy and Spain. Sample material is recorded as cDNA or gDNA derived from T cells, B-cell-depleted T cells, or PBMCs.

Germline loops: CDR1 SEHNR, CDR2 FQNEAQ (reference sequence). The CDR3 loop spans 15 amino acids. V gave up 5 bases and J gave up 9 bases; unmatched junction bases: 8. Profiling relied on immunoSEQ multiplex PCR, and the TCRdb table lists in-frame clones only, not all of them. The table records under 350,000 clones, around 86% of them present only once. This clone came up a few times. V usage is TRBV7-9 and J usage is TRBJ2-1; TRBD1 aligns across 12 bases. Material: peripheral blood. This clonotype was obtained from a man aged 65 to 85 with acute or convalescent COVID-19. CDR3 in amino acids: CASSNRDRGQSEQFF. The CDR3 DNA sequence: TGTGCCAGCAGCAACCGGGACAGGGGGCAAAGTGAGCAGTTCTTC.